This T cell receptor beta chain stems from a study of beta chain features in type 1 diabetes. The isolated RNA, all of it, was reverse transcribed, so expressed TCRB transcripts were what got sequenced. Repertoires were generated with immunoSEQ multiplex PCR, while TCRdb's copy carries only in-frame clones and drops some. The sample comprises around 650,000 clones, over 10% of which are singletons, and about 0.11% rests with the top ten. Study-wide points: Highly expressing activated T cells could be over-counted with a cDNA template. Among patients with Type 1 diabetes, TCRB CDR3s were moderately but significantly shorter in every one of the four CD4+ subsets.

On this clone itself: The antigen remains undetermined.

This CDR3 has 13 amino acids. V was clipped by 2 bases and J by 3 bases, with 8 bases between them. Germline loops: CDR1 MNHEY, CDR2 SVGAGI. Cell sorting via CD45RO/CCR7/CD25/CD127/CD95/CD27 was performed to obtain CD4+ naive, central memory, regulatory and stem cell-like memory cells. This chain uses TRBV6-5 with TRBJ2-7, with D tentatively TRBD1 (5 bases). The TCR comes from a man aged 25 to 45 with type 1 diabetes. Input material: naive CD4+ T cells from blood. CDR3 nucleotides: TGTGCCAGCAGTTACGTAGACAGCTACGAGCAGTACTTC. Protein sequence: CASSYVDSYEQYF.